The rows below give T cell receptor beta chains drawn from one sample of a study of tumor and adjacent non-tumor tissue in lung cancer. TCRdb analysed the multiplex PCR reads with MiXCR anew, one entry per CDR3 protein. This sample has approximately 120,000 distinct CDR3 sequences, with 75% found just once. Sequencing input: lung tumor tissue. These receptors all come from a woman aged 55-69 years with non-small cell lung cancer. The CDR3 runs from the conserved cysteine through the conserved F or W. The D gene is left open where the match is weak. Rows give clone size only sometimes, using once, few, many, or a class for an expanded clone.

clone_size,v_call,d_call,j_call,cdr3_nt,cdr3_aa
NA,TRBV6-2/TRBV6-3,TRBD2,TRBJ2-1,TGTGCCAGCAGTCAGCGGGAGATGGAGGATCAGTTCTTC,CASSQREMEDQFF
NA,TRBV6-2/TRBV6-3,NA,TRBJ1-5,TGTGCCAGCAGTTACGAGTTGGACGGCAATCAGCCCCAGCATTTT,CASSYELDGNQPQHF
NA,TRBV11-2,NA,TRBJ2-3,TGTGCAAGCAGCCTGGGACTGGTCACAGATACGCCGTATTTT,CASSLGLVTDTPYF
NA,TRBV11-2,NA,TRBJ2-3,TGTGCCAGCAGCTCAACAGTTACGGAGTATTTT,CASSSTVTEYF
NA,TRBV11-2,NA,TRBJ2-1,TGTGCCAGCAGCCAGACGGACAGAAGCTCCTACAATGAGCAGTTCTTC,CASSQTDRSSYNEQFF
NA,TRBV4-2,NA,TRBJ2-7,TGTGCCAGCAGATTTGGACAGACGTACGAGCAGTATTTC,CASRFGQTYEQYF
NA,TRBV6-2/TRBV6-3,NA,TRBJ1-1,TGTGTCAGCATTTACCCTACAGGGAACACTGAAGCTTTCTTT,CVSIYPTGNTEAFF
NA,TRBV6-6,NA,TRBJ1-6,TGTGCCAGCAGTTTTGATAAAGAGAACTCCTATAATTCACCCCTCGACTTT,CASSFDKENSYNSPLDF
NA,TRBV11-2,NA,TRBJ2-7,TGTGCCAGCAGCTTATCCACCGGAAGAGCCGAGCTGTACTTC,CASSLSTGRAELYF
NA,TRBV4-2,NA,TRBJ2-2,TGTGCCAGCAGCCAAGTTCAGGGAGTAGGCACCTGGGAGCTGCTTTTT,CASSQVQGVGTWELLF
few,TRBV13,TRBD2,TRBJ2-7,TGTGCCAGCAGCTCCTTAGCGGGGGGCTACGAGCAGTACTTC,CASSSLAGGYEQYF
many,TRBV29-1,NA,TRBJ1-2,TGCAGCGCCTCAGAAACAGGGCAATTGGGATACACCTTC,CSASETGQLGYTF
NA,TRBV6-5,TRBD1,TRBJ2-4,TGTGCCAGTACTTCTCCGGGACAGGATTTTTATATTCAGTACTTC,CASTSPGQDFYIQYF
NA,TRBV5-1,NA,TRBJ2-2,TGCGCCAGCAGCTTGGATGGGGGAAGGACCGGGGTGCTGTTCTTT,CASSLDGGRTGVLFF
NA,TRBV29-1,NA,TRBJ2-5,TGCAGCGTTGTGCTGCCATCGCGTCAAGAGACCCAGTACTTC,CSVVLPSRQETQYF
NA,TRBV30,NA,TRBJ2-2,TGTGCCTGGAGGACCCCGGGGTACGCGAACACCGGGAAGCTGTTTTTT,CAWRTPGYANTGKLFF
NA,TRBV30,NA,TRBJ2-3,TGTGCCTGGAGTGTAAGAACAGCCGGAGATACGCAGTATTTT,CAWSVRTAGDTQYF
NA,TRBV12-3/TRBV12-4,NA,TRBJ2-7,TGTGACAGCAGATGGGGCACGGGGGAGCAGTACTTC,CDSRWGTGEQYF
NA,TRBV29-1,NA,TRBJ1-1,TGCAGCGTTGGTGACGGGAGGTCGTATACTGAAGCTTTCTTT,CSVGDGRSYTEAFF
NA,TRBV24-1,NA,TRBJ2-1,TGTGCCACCAGGTTAACGCCTTCCAATGAGCAGTTCTTC,CATRLTPSNEQFF
NA,TRBV11-2,TRBD1,TRBJ1-5,TGTACCAGCAGCCTCAAGGGGGCCAGGGATAGCAATCAGCCCCAGCTTTTT,CTSSLKGARDSNQPQLF
many,TRBV5-6,TRBD2,TRBJ2-1,TGTGCCAGCAGCTTGTCGCGGACTAGCTCCTACAATGAGCAGTTCTTC,CASSLSRTSSYNEQFF
NA,TRBV29-1,NA,TRBJ2-3,TGCAGCGTTACCAGCGGAGGTGGCACAGATACGCAGTGTTTT,CSVTSGGGTDTQCF
NA,TRBV29-1,NA,TRBJ2-6,TGCAGAGTTGAAGACAGCTCTGGGGCCAGCGTCCTGACTTTC,CRVEDSSGASVLTF
many,TRBV4-3,NA,TRBJ1-2,TGCGCCAGCAGCCAGGAACCCGGGACCCCGGGGGGCTACACCTTC,CASSQEPGTPGGYTF
once,TRBV4-2,NA,TRBJ1-2,TGTGCCAGCAGCTCTGGCGTCAGGGCCGGCTACACCTTC,CASSSGVRAGYTF
NA,TRBV20-1,TRBD2,TRBJ2-7,TGCAGTGCCATTGGACTAGCGGGAAGCAAATCTAATTACGAGCAGTACTTC,CSAIGLAGSKSNYEQYF
many,TRBV10-3,NA,TRBJ1-2,TGTGCCATCATGAACAGGGACGCTAACTATGGCTACACCTTC,CAIMNRDANYGYTF
NA,TRBV7-3,NA,TRBJ2-1,TGTGCCAACAGCTTAAGTAACGCGGGCTACTATGAGCAGTTCTTC,CANSLSNAGYYEQFF
NA,TRBV4-1,NA,TRBJ2-6,TGCGCCATCAGCCGTTCTGTAGAAACAGCCTCTGGGGCCAACGTCCTGACTTTC,CAISRSVETASGANVLTF
NA,TRBV11-3,TRBD2,TRBJ2-3,TGTGCCAGCGGAAATAGCGGGGGGGGCACAGATACGCAGTATTTT,CASGNSGGGTDTQYF
few,TRBV11-2,TRBD1,TRBJ2-1,TGTGCCAGCAGTTTAGGGACAGGGGTCCACAATGAGCAGTTCTTC,CASSLGTGVHNEQFF
NA,TRBV28,TRBD2,TRBJ2-1,TGTGCCACCAAGAAGGGAGGGCCCTACAATGAGCAGTTCTTC,CATKKGGPYNEQFF
once,TRBV11-2,NA,TRBJ1-6,TGTGCCATCAGCTTAGAAGCAAATAATTCACCCGTCCACTTT,CAISLEANNSPVHF
once,TRBV4-2,TRBD2,TRBJ2-1,TGCGCCAGCAGCCAAGGGACCAGCGGGAGGTTGGTTGAGCAGTTCTTC,CASSQGTSGRLVEQFF
medium-sized,TRBV20-1,NA,TRBJ2-5,TGCAGTGCTGGCCAAGAGACCCAGTACTTC,CSAGQETQYF
once,TRBV29-1,NA,TRBJ2-5,TGCAGCGTAAACCGGGGGCGCGGGACCTTGGAGGTCCAGTACTTC,CSVNRGRGTLEVQYF
NA,TRBV6-5,TRBD1,TRBJ1-3,TGTACGAGCAGTTATGCGGACAGGGGGTATACAGGAAACACTATATATTTT,CTSSYADRGYTGNTIYF
NA,TRBV5-4,NA,TRBJ2-1,TGTGCCAGTAGCACCGAGTGGTGGACGGCTGGGTACAATGAGCAGTTCTTC,CASSTEWWTAGYNEQFF
NA,TRBV6-1,TRBD1,TRBJ2-7,TGTGCCAGCAGTGGGGGACAGCCCTCCTACGAGCAGTATTTC,CASSGGQPSYEQYF
NA,TRBV7-8,NA,TRBJ2-7,TGTGCCAGCAGCTTATTTGGCACTTCCCTCGGGAAGCAGTACTTC,CASSLFGTSLGKQYF
NA,TRBV11-3,NA,TRBJ2-1,TGTGCCAACAGCTTAGAGTTGATTGACGGGAGCCACAATCAGCAGTTCTTC,CANSLELIDGSHNQQFF
NA,TRBV28,NA,TRBJ1-2,TGTGCAAACATCCAGGACGAGGTTTTTGTTGGCTTCACCTTC,CANIQDEVFVGFTF
NA,TRBV5-4,NA,TRBJ2-3,TGTACCAGCAGCCCCGCCGGGGTGGGCACAGATACGCAGTATTTT,CTSSPAGVGTDTQYF
NA,TRBV29-1,TRBD2,TRBJ2-3,TGCAAAGGAACTAGCGGGAGGGCGGGAGATACGCAGTATTTT,CKGTSGRAGDTQYF
NA,TRBV28,NA,TRBJ2-7,TGTGCTGGCAGTTATGGACAGTTGGCCTACGAGCAGTACTTC,CAGSYGQLAYEQYF
NA,TRBV11-2,TRBD2,TRBJ2-7,TGTGGCAGCAGCTACGGGACTAGCGGAAGCTACGAGCTGTACTTC,CGSSYGTSGSYELYF
NA,TRBV6-6,NA,TRBJ2-3,TGTGCCAGCGCCGGATTAACTAGCACAAATACGCTGTATTTT,CASAGLTSTNTLYF
NA,TRBV5-1,NA,TRBJ1-2,TGCGCCAGCAGCTTGGAGGGGGAGCATGGCTACACCTTC,CASSLEGEHGYTF
NA,TRBV11-3,TRBD2,TRBJ2-1,TGTGCCAGCAGCTTAGAGTTGAATAGCGGGAAGCACAACGAGCAGTCCTTC,CASSLELNSGKHNEQSF
NA,TRBV6-6,NA,TRBJ2-7,TGTGCCAGCAGTTACTCTGTCGGCAGGGTGTACGAGCAGTACTTC,CASSYSVGRVYEQYF
once,TRBV5-1,NA,TRBJ1-1,TGCGCCAGCAGCTTGGAAGGGGTAGTGAAAACTTTCTTT,CASSLEGVVKTFF
NA,TRBV4-1,NA,TRBJ2-7,TGCGCAAGCAGCCAAAGGGTGGCAGAGTCCTACGAGCAGAACTTC,CASSQRVAESYEQNF